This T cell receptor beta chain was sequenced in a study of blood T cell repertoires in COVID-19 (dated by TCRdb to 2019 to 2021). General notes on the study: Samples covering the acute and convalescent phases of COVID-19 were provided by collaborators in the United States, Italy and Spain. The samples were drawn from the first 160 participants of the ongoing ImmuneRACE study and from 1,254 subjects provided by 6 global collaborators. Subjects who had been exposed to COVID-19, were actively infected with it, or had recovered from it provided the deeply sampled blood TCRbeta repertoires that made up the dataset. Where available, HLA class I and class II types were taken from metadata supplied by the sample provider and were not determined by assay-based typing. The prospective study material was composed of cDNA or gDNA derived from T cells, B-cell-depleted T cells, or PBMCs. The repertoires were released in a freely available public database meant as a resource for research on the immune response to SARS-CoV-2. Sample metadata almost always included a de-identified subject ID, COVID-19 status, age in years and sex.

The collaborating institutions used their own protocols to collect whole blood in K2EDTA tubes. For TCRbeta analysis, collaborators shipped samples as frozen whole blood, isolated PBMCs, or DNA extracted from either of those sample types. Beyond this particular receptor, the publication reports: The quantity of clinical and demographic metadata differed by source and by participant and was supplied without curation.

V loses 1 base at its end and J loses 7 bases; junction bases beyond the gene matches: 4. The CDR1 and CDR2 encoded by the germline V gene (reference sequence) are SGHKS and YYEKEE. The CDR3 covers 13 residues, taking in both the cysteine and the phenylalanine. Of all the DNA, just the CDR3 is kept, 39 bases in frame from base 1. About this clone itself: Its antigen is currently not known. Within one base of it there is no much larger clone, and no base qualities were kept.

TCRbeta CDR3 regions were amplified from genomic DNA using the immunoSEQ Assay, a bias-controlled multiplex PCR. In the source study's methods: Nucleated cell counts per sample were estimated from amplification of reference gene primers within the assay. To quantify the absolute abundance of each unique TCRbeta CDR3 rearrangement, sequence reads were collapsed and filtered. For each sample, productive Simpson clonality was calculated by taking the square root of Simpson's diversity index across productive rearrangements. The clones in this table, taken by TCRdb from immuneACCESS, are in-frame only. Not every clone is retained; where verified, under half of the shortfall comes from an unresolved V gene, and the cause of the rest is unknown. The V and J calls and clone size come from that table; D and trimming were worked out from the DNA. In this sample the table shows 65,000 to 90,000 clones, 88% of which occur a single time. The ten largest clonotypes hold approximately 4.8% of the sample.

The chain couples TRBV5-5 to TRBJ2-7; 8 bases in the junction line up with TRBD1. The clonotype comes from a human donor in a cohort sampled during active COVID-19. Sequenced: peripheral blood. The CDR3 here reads CASSLNRGYEQYF. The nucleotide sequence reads TGTGCCAGCAGCTTGAACAGGGGGTATGAGCAGTACTTC.